The T cell receptor beta chain described here comes from a study of blood T cells in healthy people across ages. Through a sample-barcoded 5' primer and a J-beta primer mix, a second PCR was run for roughly 6 to 11 cycles. Every molecule of cDNA carried a tag from a template-switch adaptor with 12 random nucleotides. MiXCR, run by TCRdb on the 5' RACE reads, gives a single entry per CDR3 protein. The table lists roughly 650,000 distinct CDR3 sequences, about 32% of them singletons, with 15% in the top ten. Study outcomes and limitations: With naive T cell percentage, TCR beta diversity showed a strong correlation. The study found more naive CD4+ cells and higher diversity in long-lived than aged donors.

The CDR3 is made up of 12 amino acids. The germline gives CDR1 DFQATT, CDR2 SNEGSKA (reference sequence). V lost 6 bases and J 1 base, leaving 10 bases between the germline ends. The authors drew about 10 milliliters of peripheral blood from each donor. At least ten counts were recorded for this clonotype. The antigen remains undetermined. Specimen: blood. This chain uses TRBV20-1 with TRBJ2-7; D may be TRBD1 (6 bases). This TCR derives from an elderly woman in good health. The CDR3: CSAADRSYEQYF. The CDR3 DNA follows: TGCAGTGCCGCAGACAGGTCCTACGAGCAGTACTTC.